The 27 T cell receptor beta chains below all came from one sample that was sequenced in a study of T cell repertoires in aging, cancer and after chemotherapy (dated 2019 in TCRdb). TCR beta rearrangements were amplified from genomic DNA isolated from peripheral blood, not from sorted cells or RNA. The listed sequencing device is Illumina MiSeq. Rearranged TRB sequences spanning V, D and J segments were amplified in a multiplex touch-down PCR with a mixed TRB-A/B primer pool. The public reads were quality trimmed at Q25 with fastp and then assembled into clones with MiXCR by TCRdb, keeping productive beta chains. Rows merge per CDR3 protein into single entries with the most common DNA and genes. The sample contains 2,400 or so distinct CDR3 sequences, 50% to 70% of them found a single time. The ten largest clones capture roughly three fifths of the sample. Sequenced: blood. These receptor sequences come from a human donor with a blood cancer.

This clonotype showed up just a few times. V usage is TRBV6-5 and J usage is TRBJ2-5; the match to TRBD2 covers 10 bases. V dropped 0 bases and J dropped 3; count of bases not matched to a gene: 1. This CDR3 is built from 15 residues. The germline CDR1 and CDR2 sequences are MNHEY and SVGAGI. The CDR3 sequence is CASSYSAGGKETQYF. The CDR3 bases are TGTGCCAGCAGTTACTCAGCGGGGGGGAAAGAGACCCAGTACTTC.

The chain carries TRBV5-5 and TRBJ1-6; D gene ambiguous. The germline V and J ends were trimmed by 4 bases and 4 bases, with 9 bases remaining between them. Germline V gene data show CDR1 as SGHKS and CDR2 as YYEKEE (reference sequence). The CDR3 loop spans 14 amino acids. The CDR3 spells CASSPGFYNSPLHF. The DNA of the CDR3 is TGTGCCAGCAGCCCGGGATTTTATAATTCACCCCTCCACTTT. Complete variable domain (other parts from reference TRBV5-5 and TRBJ1-6): DAGVTQSPTHLIKTRGQQVTLRCSPISGHKSVSWYQQVLGQGPQFIFQYYEKEERGRGNFPDRFSARQFPNYSSELNVNALLLGDSALYLCASSPGFYNSPLHFGNGTRLTVT.

V and J are TRBV6-5 and TRBJ2-2, with 10 bases lining up with TRBD2. This CDR3 comprises 18 residues. The germline V gene encodes CDR1 MNHEY and CDR2 SVGAGI. The V segment lost 7 bases and the J segment 1 base; nucleotides outside the gene matches: 12. The CDR3 region is CASTWTISGGLNTGELFF. CDR3 nucleotide sequence: TGTGCCAGCACCTGGACGATTAGCGGGGGGTTGAACACCGGGGAGCTGTTTTTT.

This clonotype was observed once. This chain uses TRBV10-3 with TRBJ1-2, with D possibly TRBD1 on 5 matching bases. This CDR3 contains 14 residues. Germline CDR1 is ENHRY and CDR2 is SYGVKD. V was trimmed by 2 bases and J by 8 bases, leaving 15 bases between them. CDR3 sequence: CAISEGWQGRGYTF. CDR3 nucleotides: TGTGCCATCAGTGAGGGGTGGCAGGGAAGGGGCTACACCTTC.

This chain uses TRBV6-1 with TRBJ2-1; 16 positions match TRBD2. J lost 7 bases, V lost 11 bases, and 11 bases had no gene match. CDR3 length equals 16 residues. From germline, CDR1 is MNHNS and CDR2 SASEGT. CDR3 protein: CASGTSGGASANEQFF. For the CDR3, the DNA is TGTGCCTCGGGGACTAGCGGGGGGGCGTCTGCAAATGAGCAGTTCTTC.

This clonotype has only one observation. The rearrangement uses TRBV6-5 and TRBJ2-1, with D possibly matching TRBD2 (5 bases). CDR3 size: 15 residues. Between the trimmed V and J ends, which lost 4 bases and 1 base, there was a span of 11 bases. Germline V gene lookup returns CDR1 MNHEY and CDR2 SVGAGI. CDR3 in DNA: TGTGCCAGCAGTTTAATCTCGGGGTCCTACAATGAGCAGTTCTTC. Its translation: CASSLISGSYNEQFF.

This clonotype turned up a few times. The gene calls are TRBV12-3 or TRBV12-4 and TRBJ1-5; D not resolved. Trimming stripped 0 bases from V and 0 bases from J, with 9 bases between. CDR3 length equals 16 residues. The DNA of the CDR3 is TGTGCCAGCAGTTTAGCGCTGGGCTATAGCAATCAGCCCCAGCATTTT. It yields the protein CASSLALGYSNQPQHF.

The chain has TRBV5-6 and TRBJ2-3; 8 nucleotides agree with TRBD2. The CDR3 length is 13 residues. V gave up 4 bases and J gave up 8 bases; unmatched junction bases: 6. Germline V gene sequence: CDR1 SGHDT, CDR2 YYEEEE. This CDR3 is CASSPGLAGTQYF. In DNA, the CDR3 is TGTGCCAGCAGCCCCGGACTAGCCGGTACGCAGTATTTT.

In this sample, this clonotype turned up a few times. The chain has TRBV6-5 and TRBJ2-1; no clear D. Germline CDR1 MNHEY, CDR2 SVGAGI. The CDR3 is made up of 12 amino acids. V lost 4 bases, J lost 7 bases, and 8 bases lay in between. The CDR3 here is CASSSSSNEQFF. In DNA, the CDR3 is TGTGCCAGCAGTTCCTCCTCTAATGAGCAGTTCTTC.

The CDR3 is CASSSWLDTQYF. DNA for the CDR3: TGTGCCAGCAGCTCCTGGCTAGATACGCAGTATTTT. This rearrangement joins TRBV7-6 to TRBJ2-3, with D unresolved. V shed 4 bases and J shed 5 bases, with 7 bases lying between them. From germline, CDR1 is SGHVS and CDR2 FNYEAQ. The CDR3 is 12 residues long.

This clonotype was counted between two and nine times. The rearrangement links TRBV12-3 or TRBV12-4 to TRBJ2-7, with no clear D. The length of the CDR3 is 12 residues. V was clipped by 6 bases and J by 5 bases, with 11 bases between them. CDR3 loop: CASSPDINEQYF. In nucleotides, the CDR3 is TGTGCCAGCAGCCCCGACATCAACGAGCAGTACTTC.

V gene TRBV6-5 combines with J gene TRBJ2-1; 8 bases fit TRBD1. Trimming at V came to 5 bases and at J to 6 bases, leaving 3 bases not matched to a gene. The CDR3 consists of 13 residues. The germline V gene has CDR1 MNHEY and CDR2 SVGAGI. The CDR3 bases are TGTGCCAGCAGTCCCGGGACAGGCAATGAGCAGTTCTTC. Translation gives CASSPGTGNEQFF.

V and J are TRBV20-1 and TRBJ2-1; 9 positions match TRBD2. V was clipped by 7 bases and J by 3 bases; unmatched bases: 7. The CDR3 extends over 14 amino acids. The germline V gene has CDR1 DFQATT and CDR2 SNEGSKA (reference sequence). The CDR3 here is CSVKQRGDYNEQFF. The CDR3 DNA sequence: TGCAGTGTTAAACAGCGGGGGGACTACAATGAGCAGTTCTTC.

The chain combines TRBV27 with TRBJ1-2; TRBD1 agrees at 10 bases. The junction had 6 bases not matched to a gene; V was cut back by 5 bases and J by 6 bases. In germline, CDR1 is MNHEY, CDR2 SMNVEV (reference sequence). The CDR3 runs 14 residues. The CDR3: CASSPGQGTDGYTF. CDR3 bases: TGTGCCAGCAGTCCGGGACAGGGGACGGATGGCTACACCTTC.

This clonotype was seen a single time. The CDR3 DNA follows: TGTGCCATCAGTGAGATGGGGGGCGGCTATGGCTACACCTTC. This sequence encodes CAISEMGGGYGYTF. The V and J genes are TRBV10-3 and TRBJ1-2; weak D call: TRBD1 (6 bases). V dropped 2 bases and J dropped 4 bases, with 11 bases sitting between them. The CDR3 is 14 amino acids. Germline assignment: CDR1 ENHRY and CDR2 SYGVKD.

This clonotype was picked up a small number of times. V is TRBV13 and J is TRBJ1-3; D is unclear. CDR3 length equals 13 residues. V dropped 5 bases and J dropped 4 bases, with 9 bases sitting between them. CDR1 is PRHDT and CDR2 is FYEKMQ in the germline V gene (reference sequence). CDR3 sequence: CASSLTGGNTIYF. The CDR3 nucleotides read TGTGCCAGCAGCCTAACCGGGGGAAACACCATATATTTT.

The V call is TRBV7-2, the J call TRBJ1-1, with D uncertain. The germline V gene has CDR1 SGHTA and CDR2 FQGNSA. This CDR3 has 14 amino acids. The ends were cut back, 1 base at V and 3 bases at J, with 9 bases in the middle. In DNA, the CDR3 is TGTGCCAGCAGCTTAGTCGGCGGCGACACTGAAGCTTTCTTT. Residues: CASSLVGGDTEAFF.

The chain recombines TRBV5-5 with TRBJ2-7; the match to TRBD1 covers 10 bases. The J segment lost 7 bases and the V segment lost 0 bases, leaving 13 bases of the junction unmatched. Germline V CDR1 and CDR2: SGHKS, YYEKEE (reference sequence). The CDR3 extends over 17 amino acids. The CDR3 region is CASSLERRGQGLEEQYF. The CDR3 DNA sequence: TGTGCCAGCAGCTTGGAGCGGCGGGGACAGGGGCTCGAGGAGCAGTACTTC.

Within the sample, this clonotype is medium-sized. The chain links TRBV6-5 to TRBJ2-7; D is possibly TRBD1 (6 bases). Trimming pared 5 bases from V and 5 bases from J, leaving 16 bases between. CDR1 is MNHEY, CDR2 SVGAGI, per germline. The length of the CDR3 is 14 residues. The CDR3 loop is CASSKTGLDHEQYF. In DNA, the CDR3 is TGTGCCAGCAGTAAGACAGGTCTCGACCACGAGCAGTACTTC.

The chain combines TRBV29-1 with TRBJ2-5; TRBD1 matches at 7 bases. The J call is uncertain, as TRBJ2-7 better fits the DNA end. The CDR3 has 12 amino acids. Germline V CDR1 and CDR2: SQVTM, ANQGSEA. The DNA for the CDR3 is TGCAGCGTTGGGGGACAGTTCTACGAGCAGTACTTC. Amino acids: CSVGGQFYEQYF.

This chain connects TRBV25-1 to TRBJ2-3; D is perhaps TRBD1 (6 bases). Germline V gene sequence: CDR1 MGHDK, CDR2 SYGVNS. Trimming took 4 bases from V and 10 from J, leaving 18 bases between them. This CDR3 has 14 residues. CDR3 bases: TGTGCCAGCAGTGCGATGGCAGAGGGGGAATCGCAGTATTTT. This gives the protein CASSAMAEGESQYF.

This clonotype was detected a few times. The chain uses TRBV6-5 and TRBJ1-2; D call uncertain. CDR1 is MNHEY, CDR2 SVGAGI, per germline. The length of the CDR3 is 13 residues. Trimming cost V 11 bases and J 1 base, with 14 bases left between them. This CDR3 is CASRQRNNYGYTF. CDR3 DNA: TGTGCCTCTAGGCAGAGAAATAACTATGGCTACACCTTC.

The chain carries TRBV5-1 and TRBJ2-7; TRBD2 aligns across 10 bases. V lost 4 bases to trimming and J lost 2 bases; unmatched junction nucleotides: 6. The CDR3 is 15 residues long. CDR1 and CDR2 from the germline V gene are SGHRS and YFSETQ. The CDR3 protein is CASSLSGGAAYEQYF. The DNA for the CDR3 is TGCGCCAGCAGCCTCAGCGGGGGGGCCGCCTACGAGCAGTACTTC.

The genes are TRBV19 and TRBJ1-5, with TRBD1 matching 8 bases. This CDR3 contains 17 residues. CDR1 is LNHDA and CDR2 is SQIVND in the germline V gene (reference sequence). V lost 3 bases to trimming and J lost 1 base; unmatched junction nucleotides: 8. CDR3 residues: CASSMTGATVSNQPQHF. DNA of the CDR3: TGTGCCAGTAGTATGACAGGGGCGACCGTCAGCAATCAGCCCCAGCATTTT.

This clonotype turned up a few times. The rearrangement links TRBV30 to TRBJ1-2; 8 bases align to TRBD1. The length of the CDR3 is 12 residues. Germline loops: CDR1 GTSNPN, CDR2 SVGIG (reference sequence). J gave up 7 bases and V 1 base, and 2 bases lay outside the gene matches. CDR3 nucleotides: TGTGCCTGGAGTGGACAGGGGATTGGCTACACCTTC. Its protein is CAWSGQGIGYTF.

The gene calls are TRBV7-2 and TRBJ1-2; D remains unclear. This CDR3 spans 12 amino acids. V shed 1 base and J shed 7 bases, with 7 bases lying between them. The germline V gene has CDR1 SGHTA and CDR2 FQGNSA. CDR3 bases: TGTGCCAGCAGCTTAGACGTCCTTGGCTACACCTTC. Its protein product is CASSLDVLGYTF.

The CDR3 DNA reads as TGTGCCAGCAGTTTTCGACAGGGGAACACCGGGGAGCTGTTTTTT. It is translated as CASSFRQGNTGELFF. This chain joins TRBV12-3 or TRBV12-4 and TRBJ2-2, with 7 bases lining up with TRBD1. The CDR3 is 15 residues long. V was pared by 3 bases and J by 1 base, with 2 bases of the junction left unmatched.